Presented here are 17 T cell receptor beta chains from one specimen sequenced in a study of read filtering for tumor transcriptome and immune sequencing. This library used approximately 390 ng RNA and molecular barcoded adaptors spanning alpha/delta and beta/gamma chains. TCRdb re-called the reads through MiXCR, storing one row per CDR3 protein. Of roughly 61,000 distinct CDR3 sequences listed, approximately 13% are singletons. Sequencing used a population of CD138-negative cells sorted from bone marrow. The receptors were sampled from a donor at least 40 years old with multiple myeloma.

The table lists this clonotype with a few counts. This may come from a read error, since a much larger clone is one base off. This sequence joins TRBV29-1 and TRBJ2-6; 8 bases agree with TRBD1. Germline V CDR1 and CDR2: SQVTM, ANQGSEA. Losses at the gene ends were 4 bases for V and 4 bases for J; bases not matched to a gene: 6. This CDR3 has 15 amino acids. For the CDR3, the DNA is TGCAGCGTTGGAGACAGGGGTTCCGGGGCCAACGTCCTGACTTTC. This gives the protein CSVGDRGSGANVLTF.

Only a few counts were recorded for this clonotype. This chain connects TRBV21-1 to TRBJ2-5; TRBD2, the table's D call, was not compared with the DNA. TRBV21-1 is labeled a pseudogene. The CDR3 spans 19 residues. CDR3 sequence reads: CASSTPGPLGLAGGETQYF. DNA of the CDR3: TGTGCCAGCAGCACTCCCGGCCCGCTGGGACTAGCGGGGGGGGAGACCCAGTACTTC.

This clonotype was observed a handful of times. The CDR3 region is CASSPVRGRDTEAFF. As DNA, the CDR3 is TGTGCCAGCTCACCAGTCAGGGGGCGGGACACTGAAGCTTTCTTT. The chain is built from TRBV18 and TRBJ1-1; 8 bases match TRBD1. In germline, CDR1 is KGHSH, CDR2 LQKENI. This CDR3 has 15 residues. V trimming: 2 bases; J trimming: 3 bases; junction bases outside the gene matches: 5. The entire variable domain, with the rest obtained from reference TRBV18 and TRBJ1-1, is as follows: NAGVMQNPRHLVRRRGQEARLRCSPMKGHSHVYWYRQLPEEGLKFMVYLQKENIIDESGMPKERFSAEFPKEGPSILRIQQVVRGDSAAYFCASSPVRGRDTEAFFGQGTRLTVV.

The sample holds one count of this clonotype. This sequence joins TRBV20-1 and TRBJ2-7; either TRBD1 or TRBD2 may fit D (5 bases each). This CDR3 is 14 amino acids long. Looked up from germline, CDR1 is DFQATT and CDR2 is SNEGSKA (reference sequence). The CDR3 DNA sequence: TGCGGGTGGCCGGGTGGGGGTGTCTCCTACGAGCAGTACTTC. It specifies CGWPGGGVSYEQYF.

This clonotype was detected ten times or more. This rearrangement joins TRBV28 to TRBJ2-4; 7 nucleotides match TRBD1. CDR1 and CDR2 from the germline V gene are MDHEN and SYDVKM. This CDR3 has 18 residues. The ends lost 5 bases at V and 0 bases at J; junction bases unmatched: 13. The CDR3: CASSGLRQGHLAKNIQYF. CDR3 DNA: TGTGCCAGCAGTGGGTTGAGACAGGGACATCTAGCCAAAAACATTCAGTACTTC.

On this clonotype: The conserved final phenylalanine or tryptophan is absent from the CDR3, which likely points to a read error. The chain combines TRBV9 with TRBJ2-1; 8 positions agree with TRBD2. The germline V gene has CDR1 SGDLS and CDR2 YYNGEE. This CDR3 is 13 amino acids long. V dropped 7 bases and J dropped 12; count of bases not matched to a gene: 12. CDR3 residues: CASGPGLAPVQFL. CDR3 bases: TGTGCCAGCGGCCCCGGACTAGCCCCAGTGCAGTTCCTC.

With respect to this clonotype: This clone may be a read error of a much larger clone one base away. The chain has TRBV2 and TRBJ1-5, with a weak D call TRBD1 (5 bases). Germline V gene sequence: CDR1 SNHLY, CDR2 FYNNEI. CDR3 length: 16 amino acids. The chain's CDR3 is CASSGGRPRGNQPLHF. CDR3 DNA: TGTGCCAGCAGTGGGGGCCGGCCCCGAGGCAATCAGCCCCTGCATTTT. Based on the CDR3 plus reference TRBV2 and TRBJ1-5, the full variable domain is EPEVTQTPSHQVTQMGQEVILRCVPISNHLYFYWYRQILGQKVEFLVSFYNNEISEKSEIFDDQFSVERPDGSNFTLKIRSTKLEDSAMYFCASSGGRPRGNQPLHFGDGTRLSIL.

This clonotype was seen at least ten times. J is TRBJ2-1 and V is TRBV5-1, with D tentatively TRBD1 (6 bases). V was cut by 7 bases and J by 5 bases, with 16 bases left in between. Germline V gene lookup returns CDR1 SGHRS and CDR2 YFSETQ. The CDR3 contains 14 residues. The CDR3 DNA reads TGCGCCAGCCGAAGGGACAAGGAGCACAATGAGCAGTTCTTC. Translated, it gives CASRRDKEHNEQFF.

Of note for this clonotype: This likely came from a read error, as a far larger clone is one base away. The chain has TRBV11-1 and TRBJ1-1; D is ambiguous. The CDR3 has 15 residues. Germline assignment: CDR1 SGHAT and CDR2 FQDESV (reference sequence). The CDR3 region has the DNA TGTGCCAGCAGCTTAGGCGCTGCGGGGAACGCTGAAGCTTTCTTT. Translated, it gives CASSLGAAGNAEAFF.

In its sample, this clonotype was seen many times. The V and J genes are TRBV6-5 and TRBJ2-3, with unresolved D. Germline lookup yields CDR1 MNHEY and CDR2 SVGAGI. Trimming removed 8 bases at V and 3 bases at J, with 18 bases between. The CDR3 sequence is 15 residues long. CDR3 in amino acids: CASRNQGQSTDTQYF. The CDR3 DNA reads TGTGCCAGCCGAAACCAAGGGCAGTCGACAGATACGCAGTATTTT.

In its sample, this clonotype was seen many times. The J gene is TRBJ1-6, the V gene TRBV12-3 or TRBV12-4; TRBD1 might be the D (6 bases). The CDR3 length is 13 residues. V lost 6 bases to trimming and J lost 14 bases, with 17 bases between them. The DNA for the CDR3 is TGTGCCAGCAGCCCCGGGGGGCCCGACGCCCTCCACTTT. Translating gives CASSPGGPDALHF.

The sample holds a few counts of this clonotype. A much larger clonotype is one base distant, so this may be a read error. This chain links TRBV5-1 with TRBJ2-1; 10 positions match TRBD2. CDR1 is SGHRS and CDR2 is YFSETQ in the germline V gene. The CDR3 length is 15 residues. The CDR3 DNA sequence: TGCGCCAGCAGCCCAACTAGCGGGGAGGTGAATGGGCAGTTCTTC. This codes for CASSPTSGEVNGQFF.

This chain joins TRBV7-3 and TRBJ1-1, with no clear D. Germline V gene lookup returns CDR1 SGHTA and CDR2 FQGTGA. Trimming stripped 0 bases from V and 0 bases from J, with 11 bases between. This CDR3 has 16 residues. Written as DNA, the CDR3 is TGTGCCAGCAGCTTAACTGCCCCCACAGTGAACACTGAAGCTTTCTTT. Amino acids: CASSLTAPTVNTEAFF.

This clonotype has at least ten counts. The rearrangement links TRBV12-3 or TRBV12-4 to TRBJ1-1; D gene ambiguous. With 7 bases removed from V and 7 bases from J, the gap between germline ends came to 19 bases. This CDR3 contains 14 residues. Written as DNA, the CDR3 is TGTGCCAGCAATCCCACGGGTCGGGCTGTTGAAGCTTTCTTT. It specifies CASNPTGRAVEAFF.

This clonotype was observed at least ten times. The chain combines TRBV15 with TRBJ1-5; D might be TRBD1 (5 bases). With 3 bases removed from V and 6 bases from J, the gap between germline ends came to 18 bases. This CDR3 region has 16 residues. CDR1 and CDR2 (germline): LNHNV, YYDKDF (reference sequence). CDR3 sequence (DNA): TGTGCCACCAGCAGGAACCGGGACCGGGGGTCTCAGCCCCAGCATTTT. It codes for CATSRNRDRGSQPQHF.

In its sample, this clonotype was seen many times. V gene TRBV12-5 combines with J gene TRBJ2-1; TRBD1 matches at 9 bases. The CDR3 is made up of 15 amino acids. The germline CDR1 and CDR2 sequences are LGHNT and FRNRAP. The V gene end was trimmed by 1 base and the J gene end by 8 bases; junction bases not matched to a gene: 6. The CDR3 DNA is TGTGCTAGTGGTTTGGGGACAGGGGATGTTGATGAGCAGTTCTTC. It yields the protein CASGLGTGDVDEQFF. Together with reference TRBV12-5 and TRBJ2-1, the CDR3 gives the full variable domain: DARVTQTPRHKVTEMGQEVTMRCQPILGHNTVFWYRQTMMQGLELLAYFRNRAPLDDSGMPKDRFSAEMPDATLATLKIQPSEPRDSAVYFCASGLGTGDVDEQFFGPGTRLTVL.

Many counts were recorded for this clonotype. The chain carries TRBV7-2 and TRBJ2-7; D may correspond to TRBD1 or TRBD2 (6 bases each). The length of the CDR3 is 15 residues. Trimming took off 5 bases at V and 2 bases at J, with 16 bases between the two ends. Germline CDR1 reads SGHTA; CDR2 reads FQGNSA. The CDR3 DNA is TGTGCCAGCAGCGGGGGGACAAGCCAAACCTACGAGCAGTACTTC. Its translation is CASSGGTSQTYEQYF.